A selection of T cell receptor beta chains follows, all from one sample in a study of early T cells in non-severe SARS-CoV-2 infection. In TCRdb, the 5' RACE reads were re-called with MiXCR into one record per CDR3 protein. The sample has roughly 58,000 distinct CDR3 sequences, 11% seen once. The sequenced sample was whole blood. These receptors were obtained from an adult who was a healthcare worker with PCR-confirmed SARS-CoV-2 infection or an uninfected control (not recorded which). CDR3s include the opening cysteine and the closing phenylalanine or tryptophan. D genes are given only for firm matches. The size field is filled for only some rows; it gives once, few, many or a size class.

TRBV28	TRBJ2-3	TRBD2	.	TGTGCCAGCAGTTTGGGTCTGTGGGGACTAGCGCCTAGCACAGATACGCAGTATTTT	CASSLGLWGLAPSTDTQYF
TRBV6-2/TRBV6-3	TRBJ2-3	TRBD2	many	TGTGCCAGCAGTTACAAGGTAGCGGGAGTTCGCGGCGCAGATACGCAGTATTTT	CASSYKVAGVRGADTQYF
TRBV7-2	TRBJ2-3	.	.	TGTGCCAGCAGCAGACCTAGAGATACGCAGTATTTT	CASSRPRDTQYF
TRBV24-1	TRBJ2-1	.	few	TGTGCCACCAGTCATTCGGCATACAATGAGCAGTTCTTC	CATSHSAYNEQFF
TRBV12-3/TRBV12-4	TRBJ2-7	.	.	TGTACCAGCAGTGTTTACGGCCCGCGGCAGTACTTC	CTSSVYGPRQYF
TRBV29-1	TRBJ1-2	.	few	TGCAGCGTTGAGGTTTTTTCGGGCGTTGGCTACACCTTC	CSVEVFSGVGYTF
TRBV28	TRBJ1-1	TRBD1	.	TGTGCCAGCAGTGGCCCGGGACAGGGGGCGGGTGAAGCTTTCTTT	CASSGPGQGAGEAFF
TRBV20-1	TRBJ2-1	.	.	TGCAGTGCTGGACATGAGCAGTTCTTC	CSAGHEQFF
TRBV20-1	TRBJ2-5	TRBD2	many	TGCGGATTCAGACTAGCAGACTTTCAAGAGACCCAGTACTTC	CGFRLADFQETQYF
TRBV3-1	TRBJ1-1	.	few	TGTGCCAGCAGCCCAGGGCGCGAAGCTTTCTTT	CASSPGREAFF
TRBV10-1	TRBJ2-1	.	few	TGCGCCAGCAGTGATTTCAGCGCCTCCTACAATGAGCAGTTCTTC	CASSDFSASYNEQFF
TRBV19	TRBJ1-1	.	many	TGTGCCAGTGGGGGACGTGGAACTGAAGCTTTCTTT	CASGGRGTEAFF
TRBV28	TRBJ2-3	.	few	TGTGCCAGCAGCTTAACGCCCGGCGCGTCGGGAAACATGGATACGCAGTATTTT	CASSLTPGASGNMDTQYF
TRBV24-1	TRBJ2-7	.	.	TGTGCCACCAGTGATCATCAACCGGGACGAGAGGAGCAGTACTTC	CATSDHQPGREEQYF
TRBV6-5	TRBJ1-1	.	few	TGTGCCAGCAGTTATTTGTCTAACACTGAAGCTTTCTTT	CASSYLSNTEAFF
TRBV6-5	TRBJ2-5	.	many	TGTGCCAGCAGTTACGGCAAAGAGACCCAGTACTTC	CASSYGKETQYF
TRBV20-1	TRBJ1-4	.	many	TGCAGTTTCAGAGTGAATGAAAAACTGTTTTTT	CSFRVNEKLFF
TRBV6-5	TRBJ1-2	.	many	TGTGCCAGCAGCGGCCATCGACAGGCGGCTTATGGCTACACCTTC	CASSGHRQAAYGYTF
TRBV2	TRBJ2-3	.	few	TGTGCCAGCAGTGAGGGTACGCAGTATTTT	CASSEGTQYF
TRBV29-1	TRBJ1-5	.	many	TGCAGCGTTAGTGAAACCTATAGCAATCAGCCCCAGCATTTT	CSVSETYSNQPQHF
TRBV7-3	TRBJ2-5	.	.	TGTGCCAGCAGCTTAAAGGGGTGGGATGATGAGACCCAGTACTTC	CASSLKGWDDETQYF
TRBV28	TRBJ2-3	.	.	TGTGCCAGCAGTTTGTCAGCCACAGATACGCAGTATTTT	CASSLSATDTQYF
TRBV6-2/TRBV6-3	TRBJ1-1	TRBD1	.	TGTGCCAGCACCCGAGCCAGGGGGCGCGTGGAAGCTTTCTTT	CASTRARGRVEAFF
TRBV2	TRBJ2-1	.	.	TGTGCCAGCAGTGGGGCGGGGAGCTCCTACAATGAGCAGTTCTTC	CASSGAGSSYNEQFF
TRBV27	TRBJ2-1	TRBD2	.	TGTGCCAGCTGGCTAGCGGGAGGGTATAATGAGCAGTTCTTC	CASWLAGGYNEQFF
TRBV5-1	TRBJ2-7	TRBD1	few	TGCGCCAGCAGCCCGGAGGGGACAGGGGTAGGCGAGCAGTACTTC	CASSPEGTGVGEQYF
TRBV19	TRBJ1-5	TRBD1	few	TGTGCCAGTAGTTCCCAGGGGGGTAGCAATCAGCCCCAGCATTTT	CASSSQGGSNQPQHF
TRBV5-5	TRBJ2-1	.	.	TGTGCCAGCAGCCCAAATAACAATGAGCAGTTCTTC	CASSPNNNEQFF
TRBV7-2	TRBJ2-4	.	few	TGTGCCAGCAGCTTAGCGGGGGAAGGCATTCAGTACTTC	CASSLAGEGIQYF
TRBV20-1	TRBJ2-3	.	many	TGCAGTGCCCGCGATCTCACAGATACGCAGTATTTT	CSARDLTDTQYF